This T cell receptor beta chain was sequenced in a study of CD8 T cells in Susac syndrome. Random hexamers served to reverse transcribe about 0.5 to 1 ug RNA. TCR beta CDR3 was amplified by immunoSEQ covering 54 Vbeta and 13 Jbeta. Via MiXCR, TCRdb re-called the immunoSEQ multiplex PCR reads, giving one row per CDR3 protein. The repertoire holds under 200,000 distinct CDR3 sequences, with over 85% as singletons. From blood CD8+ and CD4+ T cells, the TCR beta chain was sequenced. Controls matched for sex and age were healthy donors. Negative isolation yielded CD4+ and CD8+ T cells, and FACS enriched TEMRA cells. V lost 5 bases to trimming and J lost 13 bases, with 15 bases between them. Germline V lookup: CDR1 SGHNT, CDR2 YENEEA. There are 12 residues in the CDR3.

The sample taken for sequencing was CD4+ T cells from PBMCs. The clonotype was recovered from a human donor in good health. The chain links TRBV11-3 to TRBJ2-1, with D perhaps given as TRBD1 or TRBD2 (5 bases each). CDR3 coding DNA: TGTGCCAGCAGCATGGGGGAACAGTCCCAGTTCTTC. Protein: CASSMGEQSQFF.